The 7 T cell receptor beta chains below all came from one sample that was sequenced in a study of siplizumab effects on memory and regulatory T cells. Some clones are missing from TCRdb's copy, which holds only in-frame ones; the method was immunoSEQ multiplex PCR. Of more than 60,000 clones in the sample, around 96% were seen once. The sequencing sample was made of naive CD8+ T cells sorted from blood. These receptors all come from a human donor in good health.

Here the CDR3 DNA reads TGTGCCAGCAGTATTACTAGCGGGGGGGCCAAGTCAGATACGCAGTATTTT. Its translation is CASSITSGGAKSDTQYF. The chain links TRBV28 to TRBJ2-3, with 13 positions matching TRBD2. The germline V gene encodes CDR1 MDHEN and CDR2 SYDVKM. There are 17 residues in the CDR3. The J segment lost 4 bases and the V segment lost 5 bases, leaving 9 bases of the junction unmatched.

The chain recombines TRBV27 with TRBJ1-5; D is possibly TRBD1 (6 bases). V was pared by 6 bases and J by 8 bases, with 23 bases between. This CDR3 comprises 16 residues. Germline V lookup: CDR1 MNHEY, CDR2 SMNVEV (reference sequence). This CDR3 is CASSEGVGGPMEPQHF. Written as DNA, the CDR3 is TGTGCCAGCAGCGAGGGGGTGGGGGGGCCGATGGAGCCCCAGCATTTT.

V usage is TRBV7-9 and J usage is TRBJ2-5; D remains ambiguous. The germline V and J ends were trimmed by 1 base and 2 bases, with 5 bases remaining between them. CDR3 length: 13 amino acids. The germline V gene has CDR1 SEHNR and CDR2 FQNEAQ (reference sequence). The CDR3 sequence is CASSLELQETQYF. The CDR3 DNA reads as TGTGCCAGCAGCTTAGAGCTGCAAGAGACCCAGTACTTC.

CDR3 amino acids: CASSLQGGDTQYF. The DNA for the CDR3 is TGTGCCAGCAGCTTACAGGGTGGAGATACGCAGTATTTT. The chain joins TRBV7-6 to TRBJ2-3, with a weak D call TRBD1 (5 bases). V dropped 2 bases and J dropped 5 bases, with 8 bases sitting between them. Looked up from germline, CDR1 is SGHVS and CDR2 is FNYEAQ. The CDR3 totals 13 residues.

CDR3 protein: CASKQGALSVTEAFF. CDR3 nucleotide sequence: TGTGCCAGCAAACAGGGGGCGCTTTCAGTCACTGAAGCTTTCTTT. This chain links TRBV27 with TRBJ1-1; 9 bases map to TRBD1. This CDR3 has 15 amino acids. The ends lost 7 bases at V and 4 bases at J; junction bases unmatched: 10. CDR1 is MNHEY, CDR2 SMNVEV, per germline (reference sequence).

The CDR3 nucleotides are TGTGCCAGCAGTGAGGCCGGGACAGAGTTTTGGCGCCAGCATTTT. It is translated as CASSEAGTEFWRQHF. The V and J genes are TRBV2 and TRBJ1-5; 7 positions agree with TRBD1. Germline lookup yields CDR1 SNHLY and CDR2 FYNNEI. V shed 3 bases, J shed 12 bases, and the junction held 14 bases outside the gene matches. CDR3 length: 15 amino acids.

This rearrangement joins TRBV4-1 to TRBJ2-7; 12 nucleotides match TRBD1. The CDR3 has 16 amino acids. J lost 7 bases, V lost 4 bases, and 11 bases had no gene match. Germline CDR1 is MGHRA and CDR2 is YSYEKL. The chain's CDR3 is CASSRQPGQGAGEQYF. The CDR3 DNA reads as TGCGCCAGCAGCCGACAACCGGGACAGGGGGCGGGGGAGCAGTACTTC.